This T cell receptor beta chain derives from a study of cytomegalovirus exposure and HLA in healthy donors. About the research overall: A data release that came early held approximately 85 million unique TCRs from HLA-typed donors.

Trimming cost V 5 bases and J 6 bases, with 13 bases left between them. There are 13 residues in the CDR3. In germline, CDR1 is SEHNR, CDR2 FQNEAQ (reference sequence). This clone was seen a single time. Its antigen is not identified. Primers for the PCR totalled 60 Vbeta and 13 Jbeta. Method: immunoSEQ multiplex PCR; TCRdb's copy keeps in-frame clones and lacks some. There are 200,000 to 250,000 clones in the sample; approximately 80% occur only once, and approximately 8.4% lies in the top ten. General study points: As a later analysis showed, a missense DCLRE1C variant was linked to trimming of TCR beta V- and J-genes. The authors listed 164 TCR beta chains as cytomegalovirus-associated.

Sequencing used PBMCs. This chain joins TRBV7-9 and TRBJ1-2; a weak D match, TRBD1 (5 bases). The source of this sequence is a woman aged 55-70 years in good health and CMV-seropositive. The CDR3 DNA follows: TGTGCCAGCAGCCCGACAGTGATGGATGGCTACACCTTC. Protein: CASSPTVMDGYTF.